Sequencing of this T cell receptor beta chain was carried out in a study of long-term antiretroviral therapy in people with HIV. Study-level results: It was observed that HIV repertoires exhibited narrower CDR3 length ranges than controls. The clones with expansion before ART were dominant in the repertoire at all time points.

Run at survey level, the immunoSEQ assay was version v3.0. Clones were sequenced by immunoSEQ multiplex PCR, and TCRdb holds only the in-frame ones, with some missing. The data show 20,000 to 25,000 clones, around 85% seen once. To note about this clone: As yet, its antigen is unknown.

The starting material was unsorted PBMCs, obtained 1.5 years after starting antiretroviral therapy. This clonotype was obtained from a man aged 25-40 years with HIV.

The CDR3 spells CASSLRGDRPGGNTEAFF. In DNA, the CDR3 is TGTGCCAGCAGCTTGAGGGGAGACAGACCAGGGGGAAACACTGAAGCTTTCTTT. V and J are TRBV5-5 and TRBJ1-1; 7 bases map to TRBD1. From germline, CDR1 is SGHKS and CDR2 YYEKEE (reference sequence). This CDR3 region has 18 residues. With 1 base clipped from V and 2 bases from J, the junction kept 14 bases outside the gene matches.